Listed below are T cell receptor beta chains from one sample, sequenced in a study of T cell changes during pregnancy in multiple sclerosis. Assay used: immunoSEQ multiplex PCR; TCRdb lists only in-frame clones, some missing. This sample has under 65,000 clones, with around 90% found just once. The sample was peripheral blood, taken in the second trimester of pregnancy. These receptors were collected from a female donor with multiple sclerosis, enrolled in a pregnancy study. The CDR3 runs from the conserved cysteine through the conserved F or W. D genes are given only for firm matches. Clone size, where shown, is once, few, many, or a class for clones that have expanded.

>TRBV6-5|NA|TRBD2|TRBJ2-3
TGTGCCAGCGCGGGGACTAGCGGGAGCACAGATACGCAGTATTTT
CASAGTSGSTDTQYF
>TRBV6-1|NA|TRBD2|TRBJ2-1
TGTGCCAGCAGTGGGCTAGCGGGAGGCAATGAGCAGTTCTTC
CASSGLAGGNEQFF
>TRBV7-6|NA|TRBD1|TRBJ2-5
TGTGCCAGCAGCGCCCGACAGGGTCGGGGCGCAGAGACCCAGTACTTC
CASSARQGRGAETQYF
>TRBV7-9|NA|TRBD2|TRBJ2-7
TGTGCCAGCAGCCGGACTAGCGGGAGGCCGAGCTCCTACGAGCAGTACTTC
CASSRTSGRPSSYEQYF
>TRBV11-3|NA|NA|TRBJ1-5
TGTGCCAGCAGCTTAGCAGGGTGCAATCAGCCCCAGCATTTT
CASSLAGCNQPQHF
>TRBV27|once|NA|TRBJ2-1
TGTGCCAGCAGAACGGGAGCGTCCTACAATGAGCAGTTCTTC
CASRTGASYNEQFF
>TRBV7-9|NA|TRBD1|TRBJ1-2
TGTGCCAGCAGCCCGACCGGACAGGAGGGTGGCTACACCTTC
CASSPTGQEGGYTF
>TRBV10-1|NA|NA|TRBJ2-1
TGCGCCAGCAGTGCGCCTGGGGGGTCCAGCTCCTACAATGAGCAGTTCTTC
CASSAPGGSSSYNEQFF
>TRBV27|NA|TRBD1|TRBJ1-1
TGTGCCAGCAGTTTCATACCACCGGGGGACAGTGAAGCTTTCTTT
CASSFIPPGDSEAFF
>TRBV5-1|NA|NA|TRBJ1-2
TGCGCCAGCAGCTTGGGCGGGGAAGGATGGGGCTACACCTTC
CASSLGGEGWGYTF
>TRBV27|NA|NA|TRBJ1-5
TGTGCCAGCAGTTTTGTGGCAGGGCCCAATCAGCCCCAGCATTTT
CASSFVAGPNQPQHF
>TRBV28|NA|NA|TRBJ1-1
TGTGCCAGCAGTTTGAGGAGCGGGCACACTGAAGCTTTCTTT
CASSLRSGHTEAFF
>TRBV6-1|NA|TRBD1|TRBJ2-2
TGTGCCAGCGACCAGGGGGCAGATAAGACCGGGGAGCTGTTTTTT
CASDQGADKTGELFF
>TRBV7-9|few|TRBD1|TRBJ1-4
TGTGCCAGCAGCTGGACAGGTCTAAATGAAAAACTGTTTTTT
CASSWTGLNEKLFF